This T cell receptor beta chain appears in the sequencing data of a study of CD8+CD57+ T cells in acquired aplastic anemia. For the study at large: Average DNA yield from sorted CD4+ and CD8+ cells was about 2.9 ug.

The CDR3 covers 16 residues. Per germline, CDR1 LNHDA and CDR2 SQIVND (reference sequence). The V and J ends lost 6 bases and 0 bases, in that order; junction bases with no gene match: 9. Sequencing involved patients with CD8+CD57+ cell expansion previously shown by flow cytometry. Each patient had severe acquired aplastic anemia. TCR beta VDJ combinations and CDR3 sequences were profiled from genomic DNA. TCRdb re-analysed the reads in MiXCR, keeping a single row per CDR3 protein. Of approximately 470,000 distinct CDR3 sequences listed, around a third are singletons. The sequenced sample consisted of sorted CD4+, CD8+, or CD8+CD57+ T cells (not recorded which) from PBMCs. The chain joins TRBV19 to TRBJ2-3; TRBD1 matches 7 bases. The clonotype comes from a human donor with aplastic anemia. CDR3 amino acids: CASSTHWDSSTDTQYF. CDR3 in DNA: TGTGCCAGTAGCACTCATTGGGACAGTAGCACAGATACGCAGTATTTT.